This T cell receptor beta chain was profiled in a study of beta chain features in type 1 diabetes. Study-wide results and caveats: Patients showed naive, central memory and Treg TCRB repertoires that appeared more similar than those of healthy donors.

The investigators reverse transcribed all of the isolated RNA, so they sequenced expressed TCRB transcripts. Sequencing was performed with immunoSEQ multiplex PCR; in TCRdb, only in-frame clones are kept and a portion is missing. The repertoire holds 850,000 to 900,000 clones, with roughly a sixth as singletons. The table lists this clone with a few counts. Its antigen remains unidentified. CDR3 length: 16 amino acids. Sorting based on CD45RO/CCR7/CD25/CD127/CD95/CD27 separated CD4+ naive, central memory, regulatory and stem cell-like memory cells. The receptor was isolated from a woman between 18 and 29 years old in good health. This chain uses TRBV21-1 with TRBJ2-7. TRBV21-1 is flagged as a pseudogene. The sequenced sample was naive CD4+ T cells from blood. CDR3 loop: CASSPGMGGGPYEQYF. Here the CDR3 DNA reads TGTGCCAGCAGCCCCGGAATGGGCGGCGGTCCCTACGAGCAGTACTTC.